One sample yielded the 26 T cell receptor beta chains listed below, sequenced in a study of cytomegalovirus exposure and HLA in healthy donors. It was with 60 Vbeta and 13 Jbeta primers that the PCR ran. Sequencing was performed with immunoSEQ multiplex PCR; in TCRdb, only in-frame clones are kept and a portion is missing. The sample yields around 100,000 clones, 79% seen once. Sequencing was carried out using PBMCs. These receptors were obtained from a woman aged 18-30 years in good health and CMV-seropositive.

A note on this clone: An end of the junction differs from the germline gene, which may be a read error. The V and J genes are TRBV7-2 and TRBJ1-5; 7 bases agree with TRBD1. This CDR3 has 19 residues. CDR1 and CDR2 from the germline V gene are SGHTA and FQGNSA. The CDR3 loop is CASSLARGRGYGSNQPQHF. CDR3 nucleotides: TGTGCCAGCAGCCTAGCTCGGGGCAGGGGGTACGGAAGCAATCAGCCCCAGCATTTT.

With regard to this clone: Its ends do not fully match the called genes, so a read error is possible. This chain joins TRBV27 and TRBJ2-3; 10 bases fit TRBD2. CDR3 length: 15 amino acids. Germline loops: CDR1 MNHEY, CDR2 SMNVEV (reference sequence). CDR3 nucleotide sequence: TGTGGCAGCAGTTTGAGGCTAGCGGGAGCAGATACGCAGTATTTT. As protein: CGSSLRLAGADTQYF.

The CDR3, as DNA: TGCGCCAGCAGCCACACCTTAGCGGAGAGCTCCTACAATGAGCAGTTCTTC. Protein sequence: CASSHTLAESSYNEQFF. The chain is built from TRBV4-1 and TRBJ2-1, with D possibly matching TRBD2 (6 bases). CDR3 length: 17 amino acids. Looked up from germline, CDR1 is MGHRA and CDR2 is YSYEKL. The germline V and J ends were trimmed by 3 bases and 0 bases, with 15 bases remaining between them.

This clone was seen only once. The CDR3 DNA reads TGCGCCAGCAGCTTGGGGCAGTATGGCTACACCTTC. Residues: CASSLGQYGYTF. The chain carries TRBV5-1 and TRBJ1-2; D is ambiguous. Trimming took 0 bases from V and 5 from J, leaving 5 bases between them. Germline V gene sequence: CDR1 SGHRS, CDR2 YFSETQ. The CDR3 is made up of 12 amino acids. Supplemented by reference TRBV5-1 and TRBJ1-2, the full variable domain reads KAGVTQTPRYLIKTRGQQVTLSCSPISGHRSVSWYQQTPGQGLQFLFEYFSETQRNKGNFPGRFSGRQFSNSRSEMNVSTLELGDSALYLCASSLGQYGYTFGSGTRLTVV.

The gene calls are TRBV6-4 and TRBJ1-2; D uncertain. Trimming took off 5 bases at V and 8 bases at J, with 15 bases between the two ends. The CDR3 contains 13 residues. Germline CDR1 reads MRHNA; CDR2 reads SNTAGT. The CDR3 is CASSLEGSGGYTF. In nucleotides, the CDR3 is TGTGCCAGCAGTTTAGAGGGATCTGGGGGCTACACCTTC.

The chain employs TRBV28 and TRBJ2-2; 10 bases map to TRBD1. Germline V gene lookup returns CDR1 MDHEN and CDR2 SYDVKM. Trimming took 0 bases from V and 7 from J; bases not matched to a gene: 8. CDR3 size: 17 residues. The CDR3 coding sequence is TGTGCCAGCAGTTTATGGGGGACAGGGGCTACGGACGGGGAGCTGTTTTTT. Residues: CASSLWGTGATDGELFF.

The chain joins TRBV7-9 to TRBJ2-3; D is undetermined. The CDR3 covers 16 residues. V lost 1 base to trimming and J lost 0 bases, with 11 bases between them. Germline V gene data show CDR1 as SEHNR and CDR2 as FQNEAQ (reference sequence). CDR3 loop: CASSLVQKFSTDTQYF. CDR3 DNA: TGTGCCAGCAGCTTAGTTCAGAAGTTCAGCACAGATACGCAGTATTTT. The full variable domain, completed using reference TRBV7-9 and TRBJ2-3, is DTGVSQNPRHKITKRGQNVTFRCDPISEHNRLYWYRQTLGQGPEFLTYFQNEAQLEKSRLLSDRFSAERPKGSFSTLEIQRTEQGDSAMYLCASSLVQKFSTDTQYFGPGTRLTVL.

In its sample, this clone was seen a few times. Written as DNA, the CDR3 is TGCACCAGCAGCCAAGATAGCCTAGCGGGAAATGAGCAGTTCTTC. Encoded protein: CTSSQDSLAGNEQFF. The V and J genes are TRBV1 and TRBJ2-1; TRBD2, as called in the table, went unchecked against the DNA. TRBV1 is deemed a pseudogene. CDR3 length: 15 residues.

The chain links TRBV7-9 to TRBJ1-1; 7 bases are a match to TRBD1. The V gene end was trimmed by 0 bases and the J gene end by 7 bases; junction bases not matched to a gene: 17. Germline V lookup: CDR1 SEHNR, CDR2 FQNEAQ (reference sequence). There are 18 residues in the CDR3. The CDR3, as DNA: TGTGCCAGCAGCTTAGCGCCCCGGTTGACAGGGAAAAAGAATGAAGCTTTCTTT. This sequence encodes CASSLAPRLTGKKNEAFF.

The V call is TRBV10-1, the J call TRBJ2-2; no definite D call. V lost 5 bases and J 1 base, leaving 8 bases between the germline ends. This CDR3 region has 14 residues. Germline V gene lookup returns CDR1 WNHNN and CDR2 SYGVQD (reference sequence). The CDR3, as DNA: TGCGCCAGCAGTAACGAACTGAACACCGGGGAGCTGTTTTTT. Its protein product is CASSNELNTGELFF.

This chain's CDR3 is CASSLSGTGVSTEAFF. In DNA form, the CDR3 reads TGCGCCAGCAGCTTATCCGGGACAGGGGTTAGCACTGAAGCTTTCTTT. The chain carries TRBV5-1 and TRBJ1-1, with TRBD1 matching 10 bases. Germline CDR1 SGHRS, CDR2 YFSETQ. V lost 2 bases to trimming and J lost 4 bases; unmatched junction nucleotides: 8. The length of the CDR3 is 16 residues. The full variable domain, in which reference TRBV5-1 and TRBJ1-1 provide the parts outside the CDR3, is KAGVTQTPRYLIKTRGQQVTLSCSPISGHRSVSWYQQTPGQGLQFLFEYFSETQRNKGNFPGRFSGRQFSNSRSEMNVSTLELGDSALYLCASSLSGTGVSTEAFFGQGTRLTVV.

The chain joins TRBV28 to TRBJ1-3; TRBD1 might be the D (5 bases). V lost 7 bases to trimming and J lost 0 bases, with 10 bases between them. The germline V gene has CDR1 MDHEN and CDR2 SYDVKM. The CDR3 consists of 14 residues. CDR3 amino acids: CASMAGFSGNTIYF. The DNA for the CDR3 is TGTGCCAGCATGGCAGGGTTCTCTGGAAACACCATATATTTT.

In this sample, this clone turned up a few times. The CDR3, as DNA: TGTGCCAGCAGTTACTCGGGACAGGATGGCTACACCTTC. Residues: CASSYSGQDGYTF. V and J are TRBV6-6 and TRBJ1-2; 8 bases match TRBD1. Germline V gene data show CDR1 as MNHNY and CDR2 as SVGAGI (reference sequence). The J segment lost 6 bases and the V segment lost 0 bases, leaving 0 bases of the junction unmatched. The CDR3 totals 13 residues.

The chain couples TRBV7-3 to TRBJ2-2; possibly TRBD2 for D (5 bases). This CDR3 has 14 amino acids. The V and J ends lost 4 bases and 1 base respectively, with 7 bases between them. Germline values: CDR1 SGHTA, CDR2 FQGTGA. As DNA, the CDR3 is TGTGCCAGCAGCTGGACTTGGAACACCGGGGAGCTGTTTTTT. Residues: CASSWTWNTGELFF.

The chain combines TRBV27 with TRBJ2-5; 8 positions agree with TRBD1. V lost 6 bases and J lost 3; bases outside the gene matches: 9. The CDR3 totals 15 residues. Germline values: CDR1 MNHEY, CDR2 SMNVEV (reference sequence). CDR3 amino acids: CASSLRTGREETQYF. The CDR3 bases are TGTGCCAGCAGCCTCAGGACAGGGAGAGAAGAGACCCAGTACTTC.

This chain links TRBV6-5 with TRBJ1-5; the D is unclear. Trimming removed 5 bases from V and 3 bases from J, with 11 bases in between. From germline, CDR1 is MNHEY and CDR2 SVGAGI. The CDR3 has 14 amino acids. CDR3 loop: CASSPRTYNQPQHF. CDR3 in DNA: TGTGCCAGCAGTCCCCGCACCTACAATCAGCCCCAGCATTTT.

This clone was counted only a few times. The chain employs TRBV14 and TRBJ1-1; tentative D call: TRBD1 (5 bases). From germline, CDR1 is SGHDN and CDR2 FVKESK. V lost 2 bases to trimming and J lost 3 bases, with 7 bases between them. The CDR3 length is 13 residues. CDR3 bases: TGTGCCAGCAGCCAACCCAGGGACACTGAAGCTTTCTTT. This gives the protein CASSQPRDTEAFF.

The rearrangement links TRBV7-3 to TRBJ2-1, with a possible D match to TRBD2 (6 bases). This CDR3 spans 14 amino acids. The V gene's germline CDR1 is SGHTA and CDR2 FQGTGA. The ends were cut back, 3 bases at V and 4 bases at J, with 10 bases in the middle. The CDR3 is CASSLGGGYNEQFF. In nucleotides, the CDR3 is TGTGCCAGCAGCTTGGGGGGTGGATACAATGAGCAGTTCTTC.

The chain couples TRBV25-1 to TRBJ1-2; TRBD1 is a possible D gene (6 bases). Germline lookup yields CDR1 MGHDK and CDR2 SYGVNS. V was clipped by 2 bases and J by 4 bases, with 17 bases between them. The CDR3 has 16 amino acids. The CDR3 region is CASSESVFGQPYGYTF. Written as DNA, the CDR3 is TGTGCCAGCAGTGAAAGTGTATTCGGACAGCCCTATGGCTACACCTTC.

This chain uses TRBV6-1 with TRBJ1-2; TRBD1 is a possible D gene (5 bases). The CDR3 length is 16 residues. The V gene lost 3 bases and the J gene lost 4 bases, with 18 bases spanning the gap. The germline CDR1 and CDR2 sequences are MNHNS and SASEGT. CDR3 sequence reads: CASSDQWGRVAYGYTF. The CDR3 nucleotides are TGTGCCAGCAGTGATCAATGGGGCAGGGTGGCCTATGGCTACACCTTC.

This chain joins TRBV12-5 and TRBJ1-5; the D is unclear. With 2 bases removed from V and 4 bases from J, the gap between germline ends came to 9 bases. From germline, CDR1 is LGHNT and CDR2 FRNRAP. This CDR3 spans 14 amino acids. The CDR3 DNA is TGTGCTAGTGGTTTGTCCCCCAGGAATCAGCCCCAGCATTTT. Protein: CASGLSPRNQPQHF.

This clone was counted between two and nine times. The genes are TRBV12-5 and TRBJ2-7; weak D call: TRBD2 (7 bases). CDR3 size: 15 residues. Germline V gene sequence: CDR1 LGHNT, CDR2 FRNRAP. V was shortened by 2 bases and J by 3 bases, with 14 bases between the two germline ends. CDR3 loop: CASGLLRGGSYEQYF. Here the CDR3 DNA reads TGTGCTAGTGGTTTGTTACGCGGGGGCAGCTACGAGCAGTACTTC.

This clone was observed once. The chain joins TRBV10-3 to TRBJ1-4; the D gene is possibly TRBD1 (6 bases). The CDR3 has 15 residues. Germline CDR1 reads ENHRY; CDR2 reads SYGVKD. Trimming left V 0 bases short and J 4 bases short, with 9 bases between. CDR3 residues: CAISESDRINEKLFF. The CDR3 coding sequence is TGTGCCATCAGTGAGTCTGACAGGATTAATGAAAAACTGTTTTTT.

With respect to this clone: Other nucleotide sequences from this sample produce the same CDR3. This sequence joins TRBV5-1 and TRBJ2-1; 7 bases line up with TRBD1. Per the germline V gene, CDR1 is SGHRS and CDR2 is YFSETQ. This CDR3 region has 14 residues. J was trimmed by 3 bases and V by 4 bases; bases with no gene match: 4. The CDR3 DNA reads TGCGCCAGCAGCCTCGGGACAGACTACAATGAGCAGTTCTTC. Protein sequence: CASSLGTDYNEQFF.

The chain combines TRBV6-1 with TRBJ1-3; D possibly corresponds to TRBD1 (6 bases). Per germline, CDR1 MNHNS and CDR2 SASEGT. V lost 6 bases to trimming and J lost 4 bases, with 13 bases between them. This CDR3 contains 14 residues. The CDR3 region has the DNA TGTGCCAGCAGGCCGACAGGTTCCGGAAACACCATATATTTT. Translation: CASRPTGSGNTIYF.

The chain combines TRBV6-5 with TRBJ1-5; D ambiguous. Germline CDR1 reads MNHEY; CDR2 reads SVGAGI. CDR3 length: 13 residues. The V end was cut by 5 bases, the J end by 7 bases, with 12 bases between. This CDR3 reads CASSGFREQPQHF. The DNA of the CDR3 is TGTGCCAGCAGTGGGTTTAGGGAGCAGCCCCAGCATTTT.